Reported below is one T cell receptor beta chain. Its antigen is unknown. CDR1 SGHRS and CDR2 YFSETQ come from the germline V gene. V was cut by 0 bases and J by 4 bases, with 7 bases left in between. The length of the CDR3 is 14 residues. The data belong to a study of CD8+ T cells in alopecia areata. Study results and limitations: Scalp sample sequencing also detects resident alphabeta T cells of normal skin. Elevated clonality characterized lesional scalp relative to normal scalp, particularly in alopecia totalis/universalis.

Extraction of RNA preceded its reverse transcription into cDNA, which served as the sequencing template. Profiling relied on immunoSEQ multiplex PCR, and the TCRdb table lists in-frame clones only, not all of them. The sample holds under 40,000 clones; 45% to 65% are singletons and the top ten take more than 1.5%. For about five patients taking part in the biomarker study, CD4+ cells were further sorted into CD25+CD127- cells. The V gene is TRBV5-1, the J gene TRBJ2-2; D is ambiguous. The clonotype was recovered from a human donor with alopecia areata. Input material: CD4+ Tregs sorted from blood. CDR3 in amino acids: CASSLDRVTGELFF. In nucleotides, the CDR3 is TGCGCCAGCAGCTTGGACAGAGTCACCGGGGAGCTGTTTTTT.